Described below is a single TCR beta chain sequence and its context. Its specificity is not known. One junction end does not reproduce the germline sequence, and a read error may be involved. Original processing methods: Junction-only immunoSEQ data arrived without quality scores, meaning filtering differed. Profiling relied on immunoSEQ multiplex PCR, and the TCRdb table lists in-frame clones only, not all of them. The V and J calls and clone size were taken over from that table, and D and trimming were inferred from the DNA. Among over 2 million clones listed, about 95% were seen once. The data are from a study of shared clonotypes between healthy human individuals. Whole-study context: CD4 naive and CD4 memory each took three plates per donor, while CD8 naive took two and CD8 memory one. Study-level results: Clonotype sharing among the donors was expected to vary with sequencing depth.

Terminally differentiated effector memory CD45RA+ cells were excluded from the naive CD8 cells, which were CD45RO-negative and positively selected for CCR7. Germline assignment: CDR1 SGHTA and CDR2 FQGNSA. This CDR3 region has 15 residues. The TCR was taken from a man aged 18 to 29 in good health. The chain links TRBV7-2 to TRBJ2-7; the match to TRBD2 covers 11 bases. Sequences were obtained from naive CD8+ T cells sorted from blood. CDR3 sequence: CASSLATSGIDEQYF. DNA for the CDR3: TGTGCCAGCAGCCTAGCGACTAGCGGGATTGATGAGCAGTACTTC.